This T cell receptor beta chain was sequenced for a study of shared clonotypes between healthy human individuals. Libraries were prepared by immunoSEQ multiplex PCR; TCRdb keeps only in-frame clonotypes and omits some of them. The data hold about 680,000 clones, with around 92% observed a single time. With 6 bases removed from V and 5 bases from J, the gap between germline ends came to 7 bases. CDR3 size: 11 residues. Germline CDR1 is MDHEN and CDR2 is SYDVKM. The naive CD8 population came from CD45RO-negative cells selected for CCR7, without terminally differentiated effector memory CD45RA+ cells. This chain connects TRBV28 to TRBJ2-5; a weak D match, TRBD1 (6 bases). The TCR originated in a man aged 25 to 45 in good health. Input material: naive CD8+ T cells sorted from blood. The CDR3: CASSTGETQYF. CDR3 in DNA: TGTGCCAGCAGCACAGGGGAGACCCAGTACTTC.